The 5 T cell receptor beta chains given below trace back to one sample, sequenced in a study of Tregs in tolerant kidney transplant recipients. TCRdb keeps only in-frame clones here, not all; method: immunoSEQ multiplex PCR. This sample has some 15,000 clones; approximately 57% occur once, and the top ten carry 3.2%. Their antigens are not known. Material: Tregs from blood cultured with allogeneic cells. These TCRs come from a human donor in good health.

The rearrangement joins TRBV6-6 to TRBJ1-1; TRBD1 is a possible D gene (6 bases). Germline CDR1 is MNHNY and CDR2 is SVGAGI (reference sequence). Trimming shortened V by 5 bases and J by 8 bases, and 15 bases separated the two germline ends. This CDR3 is 13 amino acids long. For the CDR3, the DNA is TGTGCCAGCAGTCTTCCCCAGGGGCCCGAAGCTTTCTTT. Amino acid sequence: CASSLPQGPEAFF.

A note on this clone: Other DNA sequences of this sample code for an identical CDR3. The V gene is TRBV2, the J gene TRBJ2-7; TRBD2 might be the D (6 bases). Deletions cut 8 bases from V and 2 bases from J, with 13 bases between. This CDR3 has 13 amino acids. Germline V gene data show CDR1 as SNHLY and CDR2 as FYNNEI. The CDR3 is CASWGVSTYEQYF. For the CDR3, the DNA is TGTGCCAGCTGGGGGGTCTCCACCTACGAGCAGTACTTC.

The rearrangement joins TRBV29-1 to TRBJ1-6; 10 bases are shared with TRBD1. V was pared by 1 base and J by 5 bases, with 2 bases of the junction left unmatched. In germline, CDR1 is SQVTM, CDR2 ANQGSEA. This CDR3 region has 15 residues. The CDR3 region has the DNA TGCAGCGTTGAAGGAGGACAGGGGGATAATTCACCCCTCCACTTT. Its translation is CSVEGGQGDNSPLHF. Together with reference TRBV29-1 and TRBJ1-6, the CDR3 gives the full variable domain: SAVISQKPSRDICQRGTSLTIQCQVDSQVTMMFWYRQQPGQSLTLIATANQGSEATYESGFVIDKFPISRPNLTFSTLTVSNMSPEDSSIYLCSVEGGQGDNSPLHFGNGTRLTVT.

The chain carries TRBV18 and TRBJ1-3; maybe TRBD1 (5 bases). Trimming stripped 1 base from V and 3 bases from J, with 7 bases between. CDR1 KGHSH and CDR2 LQKENI come from the germline V gene. CDR3 size: 14 residues. The DNA of the CDR3 is TGTGCCAGCTCACCACGGCAGGGTGGAAACACCATATATTTT. Amino acid sequence: CASSPRQGGNTIYF. Looking up the rest from reference TRBV18 and TRBJ1-3 gives the full variable domain: NAGVMQNPRHLVRRRGQEARLRCSPMKGHSHVYWYRQLPEEGLKFMVYLQKENIIDESGMPKERFSAEFPKEGPSILRIQQVVRGDSAAYFCASSPRQGGNTIYFGEGSWLTVV.

The V call is TRBV10-3, the J call TRBJ1-2; the D is unclear. Germline-derived CDR1 and CDR2 are ENHRY and SYGVKD. The CDR3 is made up of 15 amino acids. The germline V and J ends were trimmed by 3 bases and 4 bases, with 15 bases remaining between them. The DNA of the CDR3 is TGTGCCATCAGTGACCCGAGGTACCGGGGCTATGGCTACACCTTC. This sequence encodes CAISDPRYRGYGYTF.